The source of this TCR beta chain is a study of vaccination and CD4 T cells after COVID-19. A note on this clonotype: Its antigen is unknown.

Treatment meaning: roughly ten-day PBMC culture with coronavirus spike peptide pools or control peptides (ViraFEST assay). The Oncomine TCR Beta short-read assay was applied to DNA of cultured CD4+ T cells. TCRdb re-called the PCR reads with MiXCR, one entry per CDR3 protein. The data show some 15,000 distinct CDR3 sequences, less than 50% seen once. Germline V lookup: CDR1 MGHDK, CDR2 SYGVNS. Germline trimming cut 2 bases from V and 3 bases from J; bases unmatched to any gene: 7. The CDR3 has 16 residues. The chain recombines TRBV25-1 with TRBJ2-5, with 9 bases that match TRBD2. This receptor was identified in a human donor who had recovered from COVID-19. Input material: CD4+ T cells from blood, cultured in vitro. This chain's CDR3 is CASSERWLAGKETQYF. CDR3 sequence (DNA): TGTGCCAGCAGTGAAAGGTGGCTAGCGGGAAAAGAGACCCAGTACTTC.